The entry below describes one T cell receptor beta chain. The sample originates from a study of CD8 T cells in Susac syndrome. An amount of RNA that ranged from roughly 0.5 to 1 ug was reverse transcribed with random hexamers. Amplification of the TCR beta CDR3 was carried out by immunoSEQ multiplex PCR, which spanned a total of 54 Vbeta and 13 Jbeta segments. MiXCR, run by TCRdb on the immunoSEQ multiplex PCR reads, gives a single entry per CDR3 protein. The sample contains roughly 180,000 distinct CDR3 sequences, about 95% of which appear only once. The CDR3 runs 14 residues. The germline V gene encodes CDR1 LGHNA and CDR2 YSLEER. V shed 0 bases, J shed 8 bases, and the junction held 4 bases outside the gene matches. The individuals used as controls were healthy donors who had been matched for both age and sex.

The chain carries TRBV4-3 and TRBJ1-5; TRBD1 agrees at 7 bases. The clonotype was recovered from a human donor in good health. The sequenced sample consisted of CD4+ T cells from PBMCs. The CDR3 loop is CASSQETGSKPQHF. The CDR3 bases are TGCGCCAGCAGCCAAGAGACAGGGAGTAAGCCCCAGCATTTT.